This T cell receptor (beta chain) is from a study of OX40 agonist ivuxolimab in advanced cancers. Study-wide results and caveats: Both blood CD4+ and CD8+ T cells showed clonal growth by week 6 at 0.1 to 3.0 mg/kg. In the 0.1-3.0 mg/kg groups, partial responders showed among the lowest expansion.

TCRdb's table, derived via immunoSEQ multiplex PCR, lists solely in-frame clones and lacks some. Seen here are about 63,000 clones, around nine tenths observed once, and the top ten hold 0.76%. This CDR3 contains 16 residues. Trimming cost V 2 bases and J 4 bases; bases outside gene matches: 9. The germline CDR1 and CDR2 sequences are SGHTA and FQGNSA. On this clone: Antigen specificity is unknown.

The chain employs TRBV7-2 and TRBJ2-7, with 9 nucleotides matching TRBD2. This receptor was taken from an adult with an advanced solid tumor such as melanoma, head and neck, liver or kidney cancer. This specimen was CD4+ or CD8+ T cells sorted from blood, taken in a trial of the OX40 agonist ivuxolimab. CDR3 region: CASSLRSAGGGYEQYF. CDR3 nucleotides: TGTGCCAGCAGCTTACGGTCGGCGGGAGGGGGGTACGAGCAGTACTTC.